Shown below are 12 T cell receptor beta chains from a single sample sequenced in a study of type 1 regulatory T cells. Their specific antigens are unknown. TCRdb independently ran MiXCR on the reads; one entry per CDR3 protein. The sample carries fewer than 5,500 distinct CDR3 sequences, over 25% recorded once. Overall study findings and caveats: Tr1 cells had a more restricted TCR repertoire than non-Tr1 cells.

The sequencing sample was made of cultured type 1 regulatory T (Tr1) cells, either the whole culture or a sorted fraction (not recorded which). All receptors come from a human donor in good health.

Concerning this clonotype itself: The junction departs from the called germline gene at one end, perhaps through a read error. This sequence joins TRBV7-2 and TRBJ2-7; 7 bases align to TRBD1. CDR3 length: 14 residues. Germline assignment: CDR1 SGHTA and CDR2 FQGNSA. CDR3 nucleotides: TGTGCCAGCAGCTTAGCAGGGGGCCCCTACGGGCAGTACTTC. It yields the protein CASSLAGGPYGQYF.

This chain's CDR3 is CASSGQGALGTGELFF. Written as DNA, the CDR3 is TGTGCCAGCTCAGGACAGGGGGCCCTCGGCACCGGGGAGCTGTTTTTT. The chain combines TRBV18 with TRBJ2-2; 11 bases fit TRBD1. The CDR3 loop spans 16 amino acids. V lost 5 bases and J lost 4; bases outside the gene matches: 6. Per germline, CDR1 KGHSH and CDR2 LQKENI.

The chain links TRBV6-1 to TRBJ2-5; 11 bases are shared with TRBD1. The CDR3 runs to 16 residues. After removal of 1 base from V and 2 bases from J, the junction contained 3 bases not matched to a gene. Germline V gene sequence: CDR1 MNHNS, CDR2 SASEGT. The CDR3 DNA sequence: TGTGCCAGCAGTGAAGGGACAGGGGGCCGGCAAGAGACCCAGTACTTC. Encoded protein: CASSEGTGGRQETQYF.

This clonotype was seen only a few times. The chain is built from TRBV20-1 and TRBJ2-1; TRBD2 might be the D (7 bases). Germline V gene sequence: CDR1 DFQATT, CDR2 SNEGSKA (reference sequence). V gave up 0 bases and J gave up 3 bases, with 18 bases separating them. The CDR3 loop spans 17 amino acids. DNA of the CDR3: TGCAGTGCTAGAGATAGAGGGGGGGGTCAACGCTACAATGAGCAGTTCTTC. It yields the protein CSARDRGGGQRYNEQFF.

The chain uses TRBV28 and TRBJ2-2; unclear D gene. In germline, CDR1 is MDHEN, CDR2 SYDVKM. The CDR3 loop spans 13 amino acids. Trimming removed 3 bases from V and 5 bases from J, with 7 bases in between. The CDR3 DNA reads as TGTGCCAGCAGTTTTATCGTTACCGGGGAGCTGTTTTTT. Its translation: CASSFIVTGELFF.

To note about this clonotype: A much larger clone differs by one base, so this may be a read error. The J gene is TRBJ2-5, the V gene TRBV5-1, with TRBD2 matching over 8 bases. V lost 4 bases and J lost 2; bases outside the gene matches: 10. CDR1 SGHRS and CDR2 YFSETQ come from the germline V gene. This CDR3 spans 16 amino acids. The CDR3 is CASSPCGAGVQETQYF. Here the CDR3 DNA reads TGCGCCAGCAGCCCTTGTGGAGCGGGGGTACAAGAGACCCAGTACTTC.

This clonotype was seen a few times. The chain joins TRBV6-5 to TRBJ1-2, with D perhaps TRBD1 (5 bases). This CDR3 has 16 amino acids. CDR1 is MNHEY and CDR2 is SVGAGI in the germline V gene. Trimming stripped 5 bases from V and 6 bases from J, with 22 bases between. The chain's CDR3 is CASSTYPRQGRNGYTF. Here the CDR3 DNA reads TGTGCCAGCAGTACCTACCCGCGGCAGGGCAGGAATGGCTACACCTTC.

This clonotype appeared a few times. The chain uses TRBV3-1 and TRBJ1-1; D not resolved. V lost 4 bases, J lost 0 bases, and 9 bases lay in between. There are 14 residues in the CDR3. Looked up from germline, CDR1 is LGHDT and CDR2 is YNNKEL (reference sequence). The CDR3: CASSPNTLNTEAFF. CDR3 DNA: TGTGCCAGCAGCCCCAATACTTTGAACACTGAAGCTTTCTTT. Full variable domain (remainder filled in from reference TRBV3-1 and TRBJ1-1): DTAVSQTPKYLVTQMGNDKSIKCEQNLGHDTMYWYKQDSKKFLKIMFSYNNKELIINETVPNRFSPKSPDKAHLNLHINSLELGDSAVYFCASSPNTLNTEAFFGQGTRLTVV.

The chain has TRBV20-1 and TRBJ1-5; D is ambiguous. The CDR3 runs to 15 residues. The V end was cut by 2 bases, the J end by 6 bases, with 17 bases between. Germline CDR1 DFQATT, CDR2 SNEGSKA (reference sequence). CDR3 DNA sequence: TGCAGTGCTAGAATGTCGAGCGGTCGCAGTCAGCCCCAGCATTTT. Its translation is CSARMSSGRSQPQHF.

The chain joins TRBV20-1 to TRBJ2-1; the match to TRBD2 covers 8 bases. This CDR3 has 14 residues. Germline lookup yields CDR1 DFQATT and CDR2 SNEGSKA (reference sequence). The junction had 13 bases not matched to a gene; V was cut back by 6 bases and J by 9 bases. Here the CDR3 reads CSATRVGGASEQFF. CDR3 nucleotide sequence: TGCAGTGCCACTCGGGTCGGGGGGGCGAGTGAGCAGTTCTTC.

This clonotype occurred many times. This chain connects TRBV5-1 to TRBJ1-5; D is unclear. Germline V gene data show CDR1 as SGHRS and CDR2 as YFSETQ. With 0 bases removed from V and 7 bases from J, the gap between germline ends came to 8 bases. CDR3 length: 13 amino acids. The CDR3 here is CASSLDSVQPQHF. The CDR3 DNA reads TGCGCCAGCAGCTTGGATTCCGTGCAGCCCCAGCATTTT. Full variable domain (remainder filled in from reference TRBV5-1 and TRBJ1-5): KAGVTQTPRYLIKTRGQQVTLSCSPISGHRSVSWYQQTPGQGLQFLFEYFSETQRNKGNFPGRFSGRQFSNSRSEMNVSTLELGDSALYLCASSLDSVQPQHFGDGTRLSIL.

This clonotype was observed a handful of times. The CDR3 sequence: CSARGVDGNTIYF. CDR3 DNA sequence: TGCAGTGCCAGGGGGGTGGATGGAAACACCATATATTTT. The V gene is TRBV20-1, the J gene TRBJ1-3; 7 bases align to TRBD1. Germline V gene sequence: CDR1 DFQATT, CDR2 SNEGSKA (reference sequence). This CDR3 is 13 amino acids long. After removal of 6 bases from V and 3 bases from J, the junction contained 5 bases not matched to a gene.